Following are 30 T cell receptor beta chains from one sample sequenced in a study of shared clonotypes between healthy human individuals. Only in-frame clones appear in the TCRdb table, and some are missing; sequencing was by immunoSEQ multiplex PCR. Among 1.5 million to 2.5 million clones listed, less than 95% were seen once. CD45RO-negative, CCR7-selected cells formed the naive CD8 fraction, which excluded terminally differentiated effector memory CD45RA+ cells. The sample consisted of naive CD8+ T cells sorted from blood. The receptor set was obtained from a man aged 18 to 30 in good health.

This chain joins TRBV5-1 and TRBJ1-2, with no clear D. CDR1 is SGHRS, CDR2 YFSETQ, per germline. The V end was cut by 0 bases, the J end by 6 bases, with 12 bases between. The CDR3 contains 14 residues. The CDR3 loop is CASSLVPAVDGYTF. The DNA of the CDR3 is TGCGCCAGCAGCTTGGTGCCAGCAGTCGATGGCTACACCTTC.

The chain uses TRBV19 and TRBJ1-2, with a possible D match to TRBD1 (5 bases). Germline V gene lookup returns CDR1 LNHDA and CDR2 SQIVND (reference sequence). The CDR3 is made up of 12 amino acids. Trimming stripped 7 bases from V and 8 bases from J, with 14 bases between. CDR3 DNA: TGTGCCAGTATATCGGGGACGAGGGGCTACACCTTC. This translates into CASISGTRGYTF.

As regards this clone: This sample includes further DNA sequences coding for the same CDR3. V is TRBV5-6 and J is TRBJ2-7; D might be TRBD1 or TRBD2, each matching 5 bases. Trimming removed 0 bases at V and 3 bases at J, with 10 bases between. From germline, CDR1 is SGHDT and CDR2 YYEEEE. This CDR3 has 14 amino acids. The CDR3 sequence: CASSLAGADYEQYF. CDR3 in DNA: TGTGCCAGCAGCTTGGCCGGGGCAGACTACGAGCAGTACTTC.

This chain joins TRBV11-3 and TRBJ2-1; 7 bases are shared with TRBD2. The CDR3 has 17 residues. Trimming cost V 5 bases and J 6 bases; bases outside gene matches: 16. Germline V lookup: CDR1 SGHNT, CDR2 YENEEA. The CDR3 spells CASSASPSGTESNEQFF. DNA for the CDR3: TGTGCCAGCAGCGCAAGTCCTAGCGGTACCGAGAGCAATGAGCAGTTCTTC.

The V call is TRBV5-4, the J call TRBJ2-7, with D perhaps matching TRBD1 (6 bases). The V end was cut by 4 bases, the J end by 2 bases, with 10 bases between. CDR1 is SGHNT and CDR2 is YYREEE in the germline V gene (reference sequence). The CDR3 contains 13 residues. The CDR3: CASSTTGTYEQYF. CDR3 coding DNA: TGTGCCAGCAGCACCACAGGGACCTACGAGCAGTACTTC.

The chain joins TRBV23-1 to TRBJ2-7, with 9 nucleotides matching TRBD2. TRBV23-1 is placed among ORFs of uncertain function. This CDR3 region has 17 residues. V trimming: 1 base; J trimming: 2 bases; junction bases outside the gene matches: 9. The CDR3 loop reads CASSQLGLAGGPYEQYF. CDR3 sequence (DNA): TGCGCCAGCAGTCAATTGGGGCTGGCGGGAGGGCCCTACGAGCAGTACTTC.

The chain employs TRBV27 and TRBJ1-5; D unresolved. The CDR3 is 14 residues long. V was cut by 4 bases and J by 0 bases, with 7 bases left in between. Germline lookup yields CDR1 MNHEY and CDR2 SMNVEV (reference sequence). DNA for the CDR3: TGTGCCAGCAGTTCCGTCGATAGCAATCAGCCCCAGCATTTT. This encodes CASSSVDSNQPQHF.

This clone was seen just once. The chain links TRBV27 to TRBJ1-6; D not resolved. V shed 1 base and J shed 5 bases, with 15 bases lying between them. The CDR3 is 17 amino acids. CDR1 and CDR2 from the germline V gene are MNHEY and SMNVEV (reference sequence). DNA for the CDR3: TGTGCCAGCAGTTTATTTGGAACAGCCCTTAATAATTCACCCCTCCACTTT. Its translation is CASSLFGTALNNSPLHF.

CDR3 DNA: TGCAGCGTTGAACGGGCGGGAGGGCCCACAGACGAGCAGTTCTTC. Protein sequence: CSVERAGGPTDEQFF. V usage is TRBV29-1 and J usage is TRBJ2-1; TRBD2 aligns across 9 bases. This CDR3 spans 15 amino acids. V trimming: 2 bases; J trimming: 10 bases; junction bases outside the gene matches: 12. From germline, CDR1 is SQVTM and CDR2 ANQGSEA.

The chain uses TRBV5-4 and TRBJ2-1; 9 bases agree with TRBD2. The CDR3 extends over 13 amino acids. CDR1 and CDR2 (germline): SGHNT, YYREEE (reference sequence). Germline trimming cut 5 bases from V and 12 bases from J; bases unmatched to any gene: 9. The CDR3 sequence: CASRLSGSFSQFF. The CDR3 nucleotides read TGTGCCAGCAGACTTAGCGGGAGTTTTTCGCAGTTCTTC.

This clone was picked up one time. This sequence joins TRBV5-1 and TRBJ1-2; D is undetermined. Germline V gene lookup returns CDR1 SGHRS and CDR2 YFSETQ. The CDR3 extends over 12 amino acids. Trimming removed 7 bases at V and 2 bases at J, with 9 bases between. The CDR3: CASYAGNYGYTF. CDR3 DNA: TGCGCCAGCTACGCGGGAAACTATGGCTACACCTTC.

This rearrangement joins TRBV27 to TRBJ2-6; D is undetermined. CDR3 length: 16 amino acids. Trimming stripped 2 bases from V and 0 bases from J, with 8 bases between. From germline, CDR1 is MNHEY and CDR2 SMNVEV (reference sequence). The DNA for the CDR3 is TGTGCCAGCAGTTTACAGGTCCGCTCTGGGGCCAACGTCCTGACTTTC. Amino acids: CASSLQVRSGANVLTF.

The chain carries TRBV5-8 and TRBJ2-7, with 9 bases identical to TRBD1. Germline V gene sequence: CDR1 SGHTS, CDR2 YDEGEE. V shed 4 bases, J shed 6 bases, and the junction held 14 bases outside the gene matches. The CDR3 runs to 16 residues. The CDR3 region has the DNA TGTGCCAGCAGCCACCTTTGGGGACAGGGTCAGGGCGAGCAGTACTTC. Protein product: CASSHLWGQGQGEQYF.

The chain carries TRBV27 and TRBJ2-3; 13 bases agree with TRBD2. Germline CDR1 and CDR2: MNHEY and SMNVEV (reference sequence). This CDR3 comprises 16 residues. Trimming took 5 bases from V and 1 from J; bases not matched to a gene: 3. In DNA form, the CDR3 reads TGTGCCAGCAGTCTCGGGACTAGCGGGGGCACAGATACGCAGTATTTT. This translates into CASSLGTSGGTDTQYF.

V and J are TRBV10-3 and TRBJ1-1; D unresolved. The V and J ends lost 10 bases and 6 bases respectively, with 18 bases between them. Germline V gene data show CDR1 as ENHRY and CDR2 as SYGVKD. The CDR3 consists of 13 residues. The CDR3 reads CATKREVGAEAFF. CDR3 coding DNA: TGTGCCACCAAAAGGGAGGTCGGGGCTGAAGCTTTCTTT.

The chain is built from TRBV9 and TRBJ2-5; maybe TRBD1 (6 bases). This CDR3 is 14 amino acids long. Per germline, CDR1 SGDLS and CDR2 YYNGEE. The V and J ends lost 4 bases and 1 base respectively, with 11 bases between them. The CDR3 spells CASSSGTLQETQYF. Here the CDR3 DNA reads TGTGCCAGCAGCTCAGGGACACTCCAAGAGACCCAGTACTTC.

The chain has TRBV6-5 and TRBJ2-7; D perhaps matches TRBD2 (6 bases). CDR1 and CDR2 (germline): MNHEY, SVGAGI. With 0 bases removed from V and 1 base from J, the gap between germline ends came to 13 bases. The CDR3 consists of 16 residues. The chain's CDR3 is CASSYSIGGESYEQYF. The CDR3 region has the DNA TGTGCCAGCAGTTACTCGATCGGGGGAGAATCCTACGAGCAGTACTTC.

The chain joins TRBV4-1 to TRBJ2-7; TRBD2 agrees at 14 bases. The V segment lost 0 bases and the J segment 3 bases; nucleotides outside the gene matches: 1. The germline V gene has CDR1 MGHRA and CDR2 YSYEKL. The CDR3 has 16 amino acids. Here the CDR3 reads CASSQEGTSGSYEQYF. The CDR3 nucleotides read TGCGCCAGCAGCCAAGAGGGGACTAGCGGGAGCTACGAGCAGTACTTC.

The chain joins TRBV30 to TRBJ1-5; 9 nucleotides match TRBD1. Germline trimming cut 4 bases from V and 4 bases from J; bases unmatched to any gene: 5. The CDR3 contains 14 residues. Germline values: CDR1 GTSNPN, CDR2 SVGIG (reference sequence). The CDR3 reads CAWTKGQGNQPQHF. CDR3 DNA: TGTGCCTGGACCAAAGGACAGGGGAATCAGCCCCAGCATTTT.

This chain links TRBV4-2 with TRBJ2-5; D is perhaps TRBD1 (6 bases). V shed 0 bases and J shed 5 bases, with 16 bases lying between them. From germline, CDR1 is LGHNA and CDR2 YNFKEQ. The CDR3 length is 16 residues. The CDR3 reads CASSQEGQIRGETQYF. The CDR3 DNA is TGTGCCAGCAGCCAAGAGGGACAAATCCGAGGGGAGACCCAGTACTTC.

About this clone: One end of the junction is discordant with germline, which a read error may explain. The gene calls are TRBV7-9 and TRBJ2-5; 9 bases are a match to TRBD1. Germline CDR1 reads SEHNR; CDR2 reads FQNEAQ (reference sequence). This CDR3 contains 16 residues. Here the CDR3 reads CASSLVPTGGQKTQYF. The CDR3 nucleotides are TGTGCCAGCAGTCTAGTCCCTACAGGGGGCCAAAAGACCCAGTACTTC.

The CDR3 region is CASSLTGAEQYF. CDR3 DNA: TGTGCCAGCAGCTTAACGGGGGCCGAGCAGTACTTC. The rearrangement uses TRBV7-8 and TRBJ2-7, with D perhaps TRBD1 or TRBD2 (6 bases each). This CDR3 comprises 12 residues. Trimming pared 2 bases from V and 6 bases from J, leaving 8 bases between. The germline V gene has CDR1 SGHVS and CDR2 FQNEAQ.

The J gene is TRBJ2-7, the V gene TRBV11-3; no clear D gene. Germline V CDR1 and CDR2: SGHNT, YENEEA. The CDR3 has 12 residues. The germline V and J ends were trimmed by 1 base and 5 bases, with 6 bases remaining between them. The CDR3 DNA sequence: TGTGCCAGCAGCTTAGGCGAGAACGAGCAGTACTTC. This codes for CASSLGENEQYF.

V is TRBV19 and J is TRBJ2-2; D gene ambiguous. The CDR3 extends over 15 amino acids. Deletions cut 3 bases from V and 6 bases from J, with 14 bases between. Germline V CDR1 and CDR2: LNHDA, SQIVND (reference sequence). The CDR3 here is CASSMERKEPGELFF. In DNA form, the CDR3 reads TGTGCCAGTAGTATGGAAAGGAAGGAGCCCGGGGAGCTGTTTTTT. Looking up the rest from reference TRBV19 and TRBJ2-2 gives the full variable domain: DGGITQSPKYLFRKEGQNVTLSCEQNLNHDAMYWYRQDPGQGLRLIYYSQIVNDFQKGDIAEGYSVSREKKESFPLTVTSAQKNPTAFYLCASSMERKEPGELFFGEGSRLTVL.

CDR3 sequence reads: CASSPLFRNEQYF. CDR3 nucleotides: TGCGCCAGCAGCCCCCTTTTTAGGAACGAGCAGTACTTC. This chain connects TRBV5-1 to TRBJ2-7; D gene ambiguous. Trimming removed 4 bases at V and 5 bases at J, with 13 bases between. CDR3 size: 13 residues. Germline assignment: CDR1 SGHRS and CDR2 YFSETQ.

The chain joins TRBV19 to TRBJ2-7; a possible D gene is TRBD2 (6 bases). Trimming removed 6 bases from V and 6 bases from J, with 21 bases in between. CDR1 LNHDA and CDR2 SQIVND come from the germline V gene (reference sequence). This CDR3 is 15 amino acids long. CDR3 protein: CASRKDGSFFSEQYF. The DNA for the CDR3 is TGTGCCAGTAGGAAGGACGGGAGCTTCTTCAGCGAGCAGTACTTC.

About this clone: In the same sample, other DNA sequences code for this CDR3. V gene TRBV9 combines with J gene TRBJ2-3; 9 bases are a match to TRBD2. Trimming took 3 bases from V and 3 from J; bases not matched to a gene: 5. Germline CDR1 SGDLS, CDR2 YYNGEE. The CDR3 runs to 15 residues. The CDR3 DNA sequence: TGTGCCAGCAGCGCTAGCGGGGTTGGGACAGATACGCAGTATTTT. As protein: CASSASGVGTDTQYF.

This clone came up once. This specimen includes other DNA sequences encoding the same CDR3. CDR3 sequence: CASSRGTGGNYGYTF. CDR3 bases: TGTGCCAGCAGCCGAGGGACAGGGGGCAACTATGGCTACACCTTC. The chain links TRBV28 to TRBJ1-2; 12 positions match TRBD1. The trim removed 6 bases at V and 2 bases at J, leaving 4 bases unmatched. Looked up from germline, CDR1 is MDHEN and CDR2 is SYDVKM. This CDR3 region has 15 residues.

This rearrangement joins TRBV6-5 to TRBJ2-3, with no clear D. Trimming stripped 6 bases from V and 6 bases from J, with 19 bases between. Germline V gives CDR1 MNHEY, CDR2 SVGAGI. CDR3 length: 15 amino acids. Written as DNA, the CDR3 is TGTGCCAGCAGATCTCGGCCCCCTACGGCGGATACGCAGTATTTT. Protein product: CASRSRPPTADTQYF.

The chain has TRBV11-2 and TRBJ1-5; maybe TRBD1 (5 bases). The CDR3 consists of 16 residues. V lost 5 bases and J lost 7, with 21 bases in between. CDR1 and CDR2 (germline): SGHAT, FQNNGV. CDR3 amino acids: CASSPGGMDNPQPQHF. The CDR3 DNA sequence: TGTGCCAGCAGCCCAGGAGGGATGGACAACCCCCAGCCCCAGCATTTT.